A selection of T cell receptor beta chains follows, all from one sample in a study of shared clonotypes between healthy human individuals. The assay was immunoSEQ multiplex PCR, and TCRdb's table has in-frame clones only and misses some. In the table there are about 1.5 million clones, around 98% of which are singletons. Sequences were obtained from naive CD4+ T cells sorted from blood. The origin of the receptors is a man in his thirties or forties in good health. CDR3s include the opening cysteine and the closing phenylalanine or tryptophan. Fields, in order: V gene, clone size, J gene, D gene, CDR3 protein, CDR3 DNA. D genes are given only for firm matches. Some rows have no size entry. The others give once, few or many, or a class for an expanded clone.

V gene: TRBV5-1; clone size: NA; J gene: TRBJ1-1; D gene: TRBD1; CDR3 protein: CASSPWTGNTEAFF; CDR3 DNA: TGCGCCAGCAGCCCATGGACAGGGAACACTGAAGCTTTCTTT
V gene: TRBV11-2; clone size: once; J gene: TRBJ2-1; D gene: TRBD2; CDR3 protein: CASSRRLAGGPTEQFF; CDR3 DNA: TGTGCCAGCAGCCGCCGACTAGCGGGAGGTCCTACGGAGCAGTTCTTC
V gene: TRBV27; clone size: NA; J gene: TRBJ2-7; D gene: NA; CDR3 protein: CASSFGQSLSYEQYF; CDR3 DNA: TGTGCCAGCAGTTTTGGACAGAGCCTATCCTACGAGCAGTACTTC
V gene: TRBV28; clone size: NA; J gene: TRBJ2-7; D gene: TRBD1; CDR3 protein: CASSPGQGLYEQYF; CDR3 DNA: TGTGCCAGCAGTCCGGGACAGGGCCTCTACGAGCAGTACTTC
V gene: TRBV5-1; clone size: once; J gene: TRBJ2-6; D gene: NA; CDR3 protein: CASSPVGAGANVLTF; CDR3 DNA: TGCGCCAGCAGCCCGGTGGGGGCTGGGGCCAACGTCCTGACTTTC
V gene: TRBV27; clone size: NA; J gene: TRBJ2-7; D gene: NA; CDR3 protein: CASRHSHTYEQYF; CDR3 DNA: TGTGCCAGCAGGCACTCCCACACCTACGAGCAGTACTTC
V gene: TRBV9; clone size: NA; J gene: TRBJ2-3; D gene: NA; CDR3 protein: CASSGGLVTDTQYF; CDR3 DNA: TGTGCCAGCAGCGGCGGACTCGTCACAGATACGCAGTATTTT
V gene: TRBV5-1; clone size: NA; J gene: TRBJ1-1; D gene: NA; CDR3 protein: CASSLQQNTEAFF; CDR3 DNA: TGCGCCAGCAGCTTGCAACAGAACACTGAAGCTTTCTTT
V gene: TRBV19; clone size: NA; J gene: TRBJ2-7; D gene: NA; CDR3 protein: CASTKGGVNSYEQYF; CDR3 DNA: TGTGCCAGTACCAAAGGTGGGGTAAACTCCTACGAGCAGTACTTC
V gene: TRBV6-1; clone size: NA; J gene: TRBJ1-5; D gene: TRBD1; CDR3 protein: CASSGLSGGPTDQPQHF; CDR3 DNA: TGTGCCAGCAGTGGTTTATCAGGGGGCCCTACGGATCAGCCCCAGCATTTT
V gene: TRBV28; clone size: NA; J gene: TRBJ1-1; D gene: NA; CDR3 protein: CASSFPTGQNTEAFF; CDR3 DNA: TGTGCCAGCAGTTTTCCTACAGGACAGAACACTGAAGCTTTCTTT
V gene: TRBV7-9; clone size: NA; J gene: TRBJ2-5; D gene: TRBD2; CDR3 protein: CASSFVAGQETQYF; CDR3 DNA: TGTGCCAGCAGCTTTGTAGCGGGGCAAGAGACCCAGTACTTC
V gene: TRBV6-1; clone size: NA; J gene: TRBJ1-5; D gene: NA; CDR3 protein: CASSEERIGPKHF; CDR3 DNA: TGTGCCAGCAGTGAAGAAAGGATAGGGCCCAAGCATTTT
V gene: TRBV11-2; clone size: NA; J gene: TRBJ2-3; D gene: NA; CDR3 protein: CASRPLWRGWDTQYF; CDR3 DNA: TGTGCCAGCAGACCCCTCTGGCGTGGGTGGGATACGCAGTATTTT
V gene: TRBV5-4; clone size: NA; J gene: TRBJ2-1; D gene: NA; CDR3 protein: CASSLVGAVASYNEQFF; CDR3 DNA: TGTGCCAGCAGCTTGGTCGGAGCGGTAGCCTCCTACAATGAGCAGTTCTTC
V gene: TRBV9; clone size: few; J gene: TRBJ2-7; D gene: TRBD1; CDR3 protein: CASSVGPGQGYEQYF; CDR3 DNA: TGTGCCAGCAGCGTAGGACCGGGACAGGGGTACGAGCAGTACTTC
V gene: TRBV7-7; clone size: once; J gene: TRBJ2-1; D gene: NA; CDR3 protein: CAVGAGPAYNEQFF; CDR3 DNA: TGTGCCGTCGGCGCGGGGCCCGCCTACAATGAGCAGTTCTTC